This T cell receptor (beta chain) stems from a study of shared clonotypes between healthy human individuals. Study-level information: There were three CD4 naive, three CD4 memory, two CD8 naive and one CD8 memory plates per donor.

The study drew its donors from healthy HIV-negative adults without recent acute infections or vaccinations. Libraries were prepared by immunoSEQ multiplex PCR; TCRdb keeps only in-frame clonotypes and omits some of them. This table holds about 2.4 million clones, 85% to 95% found once. As concerns this clone: The target antigen is unknown.

Study conclusions and caveats: There were few donors, and this limited the genetic and exposure-history diversity represented. Among the subsets, naive ones generally showed larger estimated richness than memory ones.

Trimming removed 3 bases at V and 0 bases at J, with 9 bases between. This CDR3 contains 15 residues. Germline CDR1 is LNHDA and CDR2 is SQIVND (reference sequence). The chain carries TRBV19 and TRBJ2-1; no reliable D call. The clonotype comes from a man younger than 35 in good health. Sequencing was performed on naive CD4+ T cells sorted from blood. The subset was: CD45RA+ positively selected. DNA of the CDR3: TGTGCCAGTAGTATTGTAGCTAGCTCCTACAATGAGCAGTTCTTC. This encodes CASSIVASSYNEQFF.